One TCR beta chain is described in this entry. Here immunoSEQ multiplex PCR was the method, and the copy in TCRdb shows in-frame clones only, minus some. The data show over a million clones, with about 80% seen just once and more than 0.45% held by the top ten. The source of the sample is a study of shared clonotypes between healthy human individuals. CDR1 and CDR2 from the germline V gene are MNHNS and SASEGT. V shed 5 bases, J shed 6 bases, and the junction held 8 bases outside the gene matches. This CDR3 comprises 14 residues. This sequence originates from a man between 18 and 35 years old in good health. Some clones in this sample may be carry-over from other donors' samples. The sample was memory CD4+ T cells from PBMCs. Documented subset: CD45RA-negative fraction. V usage is TRBV6-1 and J usage is TRBJ2-7; 9 bases agree with TRBD1. The CDR3 DNA sequence: TGTGCCAGCAGTTTTCCGGGACAGGGTCCCGAGCAGTACTTC. Residues: CASSFPGQGPEQYF.